This T cell receptor beta chain stems from a study of blood T cell repertoires in COVID-19. In the original analysis: Using reference gene primer amplification, nucleated cell counts were estimated. Data came from immunoSEQ multiplex PCR; TCRdb stores just in-frame clones and leaves some out. V, J and clone size reflect that table, while D and trimming were determined from the DNA. Altogether about 270,000 clones are present, about 80% being singletons, with the ten largest covering 8.6%. CDR1 and CDR2 (germline): MNHEY, SVGEGT. This CDR3 comprises 13 residues. The germline V and J ends were trimmed by 2 bases and 6 bases, with 9 bases remaining between them.

Specimen: peripheral blood. This clonotype originated in a human donor in a cohort sampled during active COVID-19. The chain joins TRBV6-2 or TRBV6-3 to TRBJ2-3; TRBD2 is a possible D gene (5 bases). CDR3 sequence reads: CASSYRDIDTQYF. CDR3 bases: TGTGCCAGCAGTTACCGGGATATCGATACGCAGTATTTT.